The rows below give T cell receptor beta chains drawn from one sample of a study of blood T cell repertoires in COVID-19. The method was immunoSEQ multiplex PCR; TCRdb's version includes in-frame clones alone and lacks a portion of them. The sample carries around 170,000 clones, over 80% recorded once. Specimen: peripheral blood. The receptor set was obtained from a man in his 70s who had recovered from COVID-19. The CDR3 runs from the conserved cysteine through the conserved F or W. A D gene is named only where the DNA matches it firmly. Some rows have no size entry. The others give once, few or many, or a class for an expanded clone.

CDR3 DNA | CDR3 protein | J gene | D gene | clone size | V gene
TGTGCCAGCAGCTTGGACAGGGCGGGCTATGGCTACACCTTC | CASSLDRAGYGYTF | TRBJ1-2 | - | - | TRBV5-5
TGCGCCAGCAGCCAAGAGGTTAGGGGGCTGAATTCACCCCTCCACTTT | CASSQEVRGLNSPLHF | TRBJ1-6 | TRBD1 | - | TRBV4-1
TGCGCCAGCAGCTCCGCGGAAGGGGGCTCTGGAAACACCATATATTTT | CASSSAEGGSGNTIYF | TRBJ1-3 | - | few | TRBV5-1
TGTGCCAGCACCCCCCCGGGACAAGAGACCCAGTACTTC | CASTPPGQETQYF | TRBJ2-5 | - | - | TRBV6-5
TGTGCCAGCAGCTTAGGGCCAGGGGTTGTAACAGATACGCAGTATTTT | CASSLGPGVVTDTQYF | TRBJ2-3 | - | - | TRBV11-2
TGTGCCAGCAGCGTAGGGGGCAGAGACGGCGAGCAGTACTTC | CASSVGGRDGEQYF | TRBJ2-7 | - | - | TRBV9
TGCGCCAGCAGCCAGGCGGGACAGGGGGGTGAAAAACTGTTTTTT | CASSQAGQGGEKLFF | TRBJ1-4 | TRBD1 | - | TRBV4-1
TGTGCCAGCAGCGTATCAGCGGGAGGCCCCCAAGAGACCCAGTACTTC | CASSVSAGGPQETQYF | TRBJ2-5 | TRBD2 | - | TRBV9
TGCGCCAGCAGGGCGACTAGCGGTATTAATGAGCAGTTCTTC | CASRATSGINEQFF | TRBJ2-1 | TRBD2 | - | TRBV5-1
TGTGCCAGCAGAGCTCCTCGACAGGGGGCGGGGGACGAGCAGTACTTC | CASRAPRQGAGDEQYF | TRBJ2-7 | TRBD1 | - | TRBV27
TGTGCCAGCAGCTTAGATACAACAGATACGCAGTATTTT | CASSLDTTDTQYF | TRBJ2-3 | - | - | TRBV11-3
TGTGCCAGCTCACCAATCCCTATAGATGAGCAGTTCTTC | CASSPIPIDEQFF | TRBJ2-1 | - | - | TRBV18
TGTGCCACCAGCAGAGATCGACTAGCGGGAGCGACATACGAGCAGTACTTC | CATSRDRLAGATYEQYF | TRBJ2-7 | TRBD2 | - | TRBV15
TGTGCCAGCAGCAAGGACAGTTTGGGTTCACCCCTCCACTTT | CASSKDSLGSPLHF | TRBJ1-6 | - | - | TRBV5-4
TGTGCCAGCGGCACCGGGGTGAACACTGAAGCTTTCTTT | CASGTGVNTEAFF | TRBJ1-1 | - | - | TRBV7-2
TGCAGTGCTAGTTCCGGGAGAGGGTACGAGCAGTACTTC | CSASSGRGYEQYF | TRBJ2-7 | - | - | TRBV20-1
TGCGCCAGCAGCCCTCGGACAGTTAATGAAAAACTGTTTTTT | CASSPRTVNEKLFF | TRBJ1-4 | - | once | TRBV5-1
TGTGCCACCAGCAGAGAACGGAGCGGGACCGGGGATACGCAGTATTTT | CATSRERSGTGDTQYF | TRBJ2-3 | TRBD2 | - | TRBV15
TGTGCCAGCAGCTTAGCTCAGGCATCCTACGAGCAGTACTTC | CASSLAQASYEQYF | TRBJ2-7 | - | - | TRBV11-2
TGTGCCAGCAGCAACACCGGGACAAGCCATGGCTACACCTTC | CASSNTGTSHGYTF | TRBJ1-2 | - | - | TRBV9
TGTGCCAGCAGGGCCGACAGTGAAAGATACGGCTACACCTTC | CASRADSERYGYTF | TRBJ1-2 | - | - | TRBV6-5
TGCGCCAGCAGCTTGGCTGGGAAAGCGGCTGGAAACACCATATATTTT | CASSLAGKAAGNTIYF | TRBJ1-3 | - | - | TRBV5-1
TGTGCCAGCAGCAGGGGTAGCGGGGTCTACAATGAGCAGTTCTTC | CASSRGSGVYNEQFF | TRBJ2-1 | TRBD2 | - | TRBV11-2
TGCAGCGTTGATAAGTCAGGGGAGAGCTCCTACAATGAGCAGTTCTTC | CSVDKSGESSYNEQFF | TRBJ2-1 | - | - | TRBV29-1
TGTGCCAGCAGCCAAACTACATTCAGCTATGGCTACACCTTC | CASSQTTFSYGYTF | TRBJ1-2 | - | - | TRBV14
TGCGCCAGCAGCCTTTCCACCGGGACAGGGGGCGGTCAGCCCCAGCATTTT | CASSLSTGTGGGQPQHF | TRBJ1-5 | TRBD1 | - | TRBV10-2